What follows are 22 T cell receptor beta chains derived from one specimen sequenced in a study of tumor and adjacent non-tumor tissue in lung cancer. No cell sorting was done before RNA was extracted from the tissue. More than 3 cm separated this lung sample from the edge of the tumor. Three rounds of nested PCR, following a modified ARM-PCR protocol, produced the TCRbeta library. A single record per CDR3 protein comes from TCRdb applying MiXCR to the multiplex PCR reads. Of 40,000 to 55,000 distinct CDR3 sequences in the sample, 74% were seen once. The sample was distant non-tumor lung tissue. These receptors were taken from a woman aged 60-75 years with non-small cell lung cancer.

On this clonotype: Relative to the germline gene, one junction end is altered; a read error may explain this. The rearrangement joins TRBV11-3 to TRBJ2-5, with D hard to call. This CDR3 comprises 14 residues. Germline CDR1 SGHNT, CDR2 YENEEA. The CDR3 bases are TGTGCCAGTAGCTCCCCTCGTTTACAAGAGACCCAATACTTC. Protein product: CASSSPRLQETQYF. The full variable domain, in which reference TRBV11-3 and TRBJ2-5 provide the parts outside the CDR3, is EAGVVQSPRYKIIEKKQPVAFWCNPISGHNTLYWYLQNLGQGPELLIRYENEEAVDDSQLPKDRFSAERLKGVDSTLKIQPAELGDSAVYLCASSSPRLQETQYFGPGTRLLVL.

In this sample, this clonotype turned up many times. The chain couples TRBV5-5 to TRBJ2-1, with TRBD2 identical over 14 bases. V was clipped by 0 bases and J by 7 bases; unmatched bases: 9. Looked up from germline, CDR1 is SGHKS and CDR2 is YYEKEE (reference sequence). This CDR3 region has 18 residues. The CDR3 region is CASSLALTSGRAWNEQFF. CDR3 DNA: TGTGCCAGCAGCTTGGCCCTGACTAGCGGGAGGGCCTGGAATGAGCAGTTCTTC.

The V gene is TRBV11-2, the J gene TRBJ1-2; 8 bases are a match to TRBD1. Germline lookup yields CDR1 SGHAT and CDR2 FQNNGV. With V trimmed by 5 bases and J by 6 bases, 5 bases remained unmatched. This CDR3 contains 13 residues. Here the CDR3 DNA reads TGTGCCAGCAGCCAGACAGGGGTTAATGGCTACACCTTC. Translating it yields CASSQTGVNGYTF.

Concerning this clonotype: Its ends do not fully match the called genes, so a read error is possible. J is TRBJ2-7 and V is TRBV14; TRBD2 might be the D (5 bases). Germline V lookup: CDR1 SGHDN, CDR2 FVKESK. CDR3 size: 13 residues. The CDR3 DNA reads TGTGGCAGCAGCCAAACCCGGGGCTACGAGCAGTACTTC. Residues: CGSSQTRGYEQYF. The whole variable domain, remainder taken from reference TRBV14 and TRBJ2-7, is EAGVTQFPSHSVIEKGQTVTLRCDPISGHDNLYWYRRVMGKEIKFLLHFVKESKQDESGMPNNRFLAERTGGTYSTLKVQPAELEDSGVYFCGSSQTRGYEQYFGPGTRLTVT.

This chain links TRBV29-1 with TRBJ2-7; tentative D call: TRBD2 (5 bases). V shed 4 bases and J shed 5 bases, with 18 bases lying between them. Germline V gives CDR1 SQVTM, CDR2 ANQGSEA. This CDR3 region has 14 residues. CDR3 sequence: CSVGLTRGSNEQYF. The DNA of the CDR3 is TGCAGCGTTGGACTAACGAGAGGAAGCAACGAGCAGTACTTC.

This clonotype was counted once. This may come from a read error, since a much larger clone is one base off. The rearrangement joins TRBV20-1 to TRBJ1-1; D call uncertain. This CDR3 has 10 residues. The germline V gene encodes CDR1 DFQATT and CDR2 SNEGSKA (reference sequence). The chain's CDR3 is CSARREGALF. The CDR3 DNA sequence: TGCAGTGCTAGACGGGAAGGAGCTCTCTTT.

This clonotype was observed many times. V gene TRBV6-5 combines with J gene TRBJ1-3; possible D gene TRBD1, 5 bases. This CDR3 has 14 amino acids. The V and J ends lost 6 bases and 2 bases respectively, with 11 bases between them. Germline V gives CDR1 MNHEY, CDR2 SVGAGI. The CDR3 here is CASSLLGAGNTIYF. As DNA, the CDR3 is TGTGCCAGCAGCCTCTTGGGGGCTGGAAACACCATATATTTT.

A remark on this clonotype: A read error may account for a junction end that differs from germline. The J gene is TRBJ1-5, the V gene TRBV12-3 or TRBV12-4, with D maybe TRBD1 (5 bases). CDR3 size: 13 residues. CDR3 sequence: CASSISGQGAQHF. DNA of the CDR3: TGTGCCAGCAGCATCTCCGGGCAAGGGGCCCAGCACTTT.

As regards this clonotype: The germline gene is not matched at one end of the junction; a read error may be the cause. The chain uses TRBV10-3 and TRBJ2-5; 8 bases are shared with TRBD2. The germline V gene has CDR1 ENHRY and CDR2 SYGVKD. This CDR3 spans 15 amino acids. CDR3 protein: CVISRSGATQETQYF. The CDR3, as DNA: TGTGTCATCAGTCGTAGCGGGGCTACCCAAGAGACCCAGTACTTC.

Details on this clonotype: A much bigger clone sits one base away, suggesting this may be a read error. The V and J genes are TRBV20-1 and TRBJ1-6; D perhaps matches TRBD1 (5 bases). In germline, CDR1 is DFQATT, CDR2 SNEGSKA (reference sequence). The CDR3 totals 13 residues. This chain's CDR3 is CSDERGRGSPLQF. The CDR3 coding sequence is TGCAGTGACGAACGGGGCCGAGGTTCACCCCTCCAGTTT.

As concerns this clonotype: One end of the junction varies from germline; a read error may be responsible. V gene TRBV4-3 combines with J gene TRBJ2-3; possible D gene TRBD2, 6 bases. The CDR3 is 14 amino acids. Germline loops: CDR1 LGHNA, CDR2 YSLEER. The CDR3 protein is CPSRRDCNTDTQYF. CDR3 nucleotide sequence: TGCCCCAGCAGGCGGGACTGTAACACAGATACGCAGTATTTT.

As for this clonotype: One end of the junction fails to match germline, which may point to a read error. The CDR3 region has the DNA TGTGCCAGCAGCTTAGGGGGACAGGGGGGCTATGGCTACATCTTC. Translating it yields CASSLGGQGGYGYIF. This chain uses TRBV7-2 with TRBJ1-2; 11 positions match TRBD1. This CDR3 is 15 amino acids long. The germline V gene encodes CDR1 SGHTA and CDR2 FQGNSA.

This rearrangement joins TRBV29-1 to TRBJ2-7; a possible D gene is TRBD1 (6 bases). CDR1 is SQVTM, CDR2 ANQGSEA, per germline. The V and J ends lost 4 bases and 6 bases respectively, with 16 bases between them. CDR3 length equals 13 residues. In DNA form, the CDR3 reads TGCAGCGTTGCCCCGGACAGTATGGGCGAGCAGTACTTC. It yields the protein CSVAPDSMGEQYF.

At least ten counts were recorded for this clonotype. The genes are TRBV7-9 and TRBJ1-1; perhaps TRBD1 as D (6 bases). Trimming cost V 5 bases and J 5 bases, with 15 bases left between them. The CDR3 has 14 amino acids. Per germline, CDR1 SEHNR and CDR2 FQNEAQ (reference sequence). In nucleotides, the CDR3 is TGTGCCAGCAGCGACCTACTAGGGGGAACTGAAGCTTTCTTT. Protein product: CASSDLLGGTEAFF.

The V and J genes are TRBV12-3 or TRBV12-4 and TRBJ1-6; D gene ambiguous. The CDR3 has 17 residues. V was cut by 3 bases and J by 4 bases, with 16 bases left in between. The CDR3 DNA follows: TGTGCCAGCAGTTTTTTTGTCGGAGAGAGTTATAATTCACCCCTCCACTTT. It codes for CASSFFVGESYNSPLHF.

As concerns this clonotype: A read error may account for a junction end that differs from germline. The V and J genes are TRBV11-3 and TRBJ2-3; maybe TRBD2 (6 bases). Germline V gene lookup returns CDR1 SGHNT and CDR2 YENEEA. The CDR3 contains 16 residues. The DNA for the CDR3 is TGTGTCAGCAGACCGGGGATTAGCGGAAACACAGATACGCAGTATTTT. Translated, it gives CVSRPGISGNTDTQYF.

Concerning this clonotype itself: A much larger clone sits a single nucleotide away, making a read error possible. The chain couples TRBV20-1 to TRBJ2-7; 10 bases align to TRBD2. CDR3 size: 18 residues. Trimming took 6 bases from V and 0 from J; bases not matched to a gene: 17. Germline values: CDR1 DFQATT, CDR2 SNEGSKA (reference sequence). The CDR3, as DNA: TGCAGTGCGCCACCGGCTAGCGGGAGTCCTATAGGCTCCTACGAGCAGTACTTC. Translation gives CSAPPASGSPIGSYEQYF.

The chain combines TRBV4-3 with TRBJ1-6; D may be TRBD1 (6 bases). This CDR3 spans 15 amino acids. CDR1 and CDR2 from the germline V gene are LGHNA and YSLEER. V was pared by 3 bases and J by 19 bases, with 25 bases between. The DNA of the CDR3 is TGCGCCAGCAGCCAGCGAAAGGGGGAGAATTCACACCTTCACTTT. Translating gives CASSQRKGENSHLHF.

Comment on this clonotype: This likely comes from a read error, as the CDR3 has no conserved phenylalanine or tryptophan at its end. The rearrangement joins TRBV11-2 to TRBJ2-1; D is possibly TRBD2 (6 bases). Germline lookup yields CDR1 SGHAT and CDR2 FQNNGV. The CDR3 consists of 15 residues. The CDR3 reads CTSSKTGTTGSEQFL. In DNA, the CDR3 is TGTACCAGCAGCAAAACCGGGACGACCGGGAGCGAGCAGTTCTTA.

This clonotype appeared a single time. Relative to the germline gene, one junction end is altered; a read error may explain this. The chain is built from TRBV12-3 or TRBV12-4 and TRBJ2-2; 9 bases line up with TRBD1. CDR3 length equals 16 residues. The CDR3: CASSSNRGRVDGKLFF. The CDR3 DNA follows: TGCGCCAGCAGTTCCAACAGGGGGCGCGTGGACGGGAAACTGTTTTTT.

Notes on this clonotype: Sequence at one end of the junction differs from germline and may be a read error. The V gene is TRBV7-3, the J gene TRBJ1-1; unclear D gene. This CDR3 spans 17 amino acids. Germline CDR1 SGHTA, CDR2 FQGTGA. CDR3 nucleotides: TGTACCAGCAGCTTAACCGTGGTCAGTAACTTGAACACTGAAGCTTTCTTT. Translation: CTSSLTVVSNLNTEAFF.

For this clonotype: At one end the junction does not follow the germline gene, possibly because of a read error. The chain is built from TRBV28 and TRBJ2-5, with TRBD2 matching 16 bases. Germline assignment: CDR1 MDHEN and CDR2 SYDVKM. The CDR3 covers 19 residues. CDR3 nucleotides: TGTCCCAGCAGTTTCTCCGGACCGGGACTAGCGGGGGGGGAGGAGACCCAGTACTTC. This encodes CPSSFSGPGLAGGEETQYF.